This TCR beta chain was found in a study of regulatory T cells in long-lasting Graves disease. Ten or more counts support this clonotype. The CDR3 runs to 14 residues. V was trimmed by 6 bases and J by 2 bases, leaving 14 bases between them. The germline gives CDR1 MNHNS, CDR2 SASEGT. Library construction for TCR beta used iRepertoire HTBI primers and Arm-PCR of CDR3 regions. From the multiplex PCR reads, TCRdb called clonotypes with MiXCR, one entry per CDR3 protein. The table lists 400,000 to 500,000 distinct CDR3 sequences, less than 25% of them singletons. Sample time point: persistent/refractory GD, antithyroid drugs over 5 years with positive TRAb. PBMC-extracted RNA yielded the TCR library.

The J gene is TRBJ2-7, the V gene TRBV6-1; D not resolved. The receptor was derived from a female donor with Graves disease. The specimen was peripheral blood mononuclear cells (PBMCs), collected when the disease was refractory, from a patient treated with antithyroid drugs. CDR3: CASSLHGLTYEQYF. DNA for the CDR3: TGTGCCAGCAGCCTGCACGGATTAACCTACGAGCAGTACTTC.